This T cell receptor beta chain was sequenced in a study of blood T cell repertoires in COVID-19. The overall study: Both acute and convalescent COVID-19 samples were obtained from the United States, Italy and Spain. Sample material is recorded as cDNA or gDNA derived from T cells, B-cell-depleted T cells, or PBMCs.

Per the original data handling: Amplified reference gene primers provided the basis for estimating nucleated cell counts. Libraries were prepared by immunoSEQ multiplex PCR; TCRdb keeps only in-frame clonotypes and omits some of them. Clone size and V and J calls were adopted from that table, with D and trimming inferred from the DNA. The sample holds 37,000 or so clones, under 90% seen once. Germline V gene data show CDR1 as MNHEY and CDR2 as SMNVEV (reference sequence). With 8 bases clipped from V and 12 bases from J, the junction kept 15 bases outside the gene matches. This CDR3 comprises 15 residues.

The origin of this receptor is a man aged 70 or older with acute or convalescent COVID-19. The rearrangement links TRBV27 to TRBJ2-1, with 11 nucleotides matching TRBD1. Sequenced sample: peripheral blood. This CDR3 reads CASGLRTGGAGGQFF. The CDR3 bases are TGTGCCAGCGGTCTCAGGACAGGGGGCGCGGGGGGGCAGTTCTTC.